These 21 T cell receptor beta chains were all obtained from the same sample, sequenced in a study of a mutant IDH1 vaccine in newly diagnosed glioma. The time point is: week 35, safety follow-up. The content of each vaccine dose was 300 ug of mutant IDH1 20-mer peptide, and topical imiquimod accompanied it. Antigen specificity for these receptors is unknown. The protocol was immunoSEQ multiplex PCR, while the TCRdb copy is restricted to in-frame clones and leaves out a portion. The sample consists of approximately 47,000 clones, 88% of them appearing once. The sequences come from PBMCs, collected from a glioma patient whose treatment included an IDH1 peptide vaccine. These receptors all come from a woman aged 40 to 55 with glioma.

The chain is built from TRBV2 and TRBJ2-1; tentative D call: TRBD1 (6 bases). Trimming pared 2 bases from V and 7 bases from J, leaving 12 bases between. Germline V gene data show CDR1 as SNHLY and CDR2 as FYNNEI. This CDR3 has 14 amino acids. CDR3 sequence reads: CASSEPPQGNEQFF. CDR3 in DNA: TGTGCCAGCAGTGAACCCCCACAGGGAAATGAGCAGTTCTTC.

The rearrangement uses TRBV14 and TRBJ1-2, with unresolved D. The CDR3 covers 12 residues. CDR1 and CDR2 (germline): SGHDN, FVKESK. Trimming took off 2 bases at V and 2 bases at J, with 3 bases between the two ends. The CDR3 is CASSQRNYGYTF. DNA for the CDR3: TGTGCCAGCAGCCAACGGAACTATGGCTACACCTTC.

The CDR3 DNA is TGTGCCAGCAGCCTGAACTTTTACGGGACCAGGAGGGACCACAATGAGCAGTTCTTC. Protein sequence: CASSLNFYGTRRDHNEQFF. V is TRBV2 and J is TRBJ2-1; weak D call: TRBD2 (6 bases). The V end was cut by 6 bases, the J end by 5 bases, with 29 bases between. Germline lookup yields CDR1 SNHLY and CDR2 FYNNEI. The CDR3 contains 19 residues.

The V gene is TRBV7-2, the J gene TRBJ1-3; TRBD1 matches at 11 bases. Germline V gene data show CDR1 as SGHTA and CDR2 as FQGNSA. The CDR3 has 16 residues. V was pared by 4 bases and J by 8 bases, with 10 bases of the junction left unmatched. The chain's CDR3 is CASSSLRTGGVDTIYF. In nucleotides, the CDR3 is TGTGCCAGCAGCTCGCTCAGGACAGGGGGCGTTGACACCATATATTTT.

The J gene is TRBJ2-5, the V gene TRBV6-6; no clear D. The J call is uncertain, as TRBJ2-7 better fits the DNA end. Germline V CDR1 and CDR2: MNHNY, SVGAGI (reference sequence). The CDR3 consists of 15 residues. The CDR3 here is CASSYPGLSGYEQYF. The CDR3 DNA follows: TGTGCCAGCAGTTACCCCGGGCTCTCAGGCTACGAGCAGTACTTC.

The chain uses TRBV2 and TRBJ2-7; D not certain. Germline CDR1 reads SNHLY; CDR2 reads FYNNEI. The CDR3 is made up of 13 amino acids. Trimming shortened V by 7 bases and J by 2 bases, and 12 bases separated the two germline ends. CDR3 sequence reads: CASIGVYAYEQYF. CDR3 in DNA: TGTGCCAGCATTGGGGTGTACGCCTACGAGCAGTACTTC. Using reference TRBV2 and TRBJ2-7 for the parts outside the CDR3, the full variable domain is EPEVTQTPSHQVTQMGQEVILRCVPISNHLYFYWYRQILGQKVEFLVSFYNNEISEKSEIFDDQFSVERPDGSNFTLKIRSTKLEDSAMYFCASIGVYAYEQYFGPGTRLTVT.

The rearrangement uses TRBV6-6 and TRBJ1-3; tentatively, D is TRBD1 (6 bases). The CDR3 has 13 amino acids. The germline CDR1 and CDR2 sequences are MNHNY and SVGAGI (reference sequence). V dropped 7 bases and J dropped 4 bases, with 11 bases sitting between them. The CDR3 DNA sequence: TGTGCCAGCAAGCCCGGGGGCGGAAACACCATATATTTT. This encodes CASKPGGGNTIYF.

CDR3 loop: CASSYGVYSYNSPLHF. DNA of the CDR3: TGTGCCAGCAGTTACGGCGTATACTCCTATAATTCACCCCTCCACTTT. The V call is TRBV6-6, the J call TRBJ1-6; D gene unclear. Trimming took 2 bases from V and 0 from J, leaving 8 bases between them. Germline-derived CDR1 and CDR2 are MNHNY and SVGAGI (reference sequence). The CDR3 runs 16 residues.

The chain employs TRBV7-8 and TRBJ2-5; 8 nucleotides agree with TRBD2. With V trimmed by 5 bases and J by 1 base, 3 bases remained unmatched. In germline, CDR1 is SGHVS, CDR2 FQNEAQ. The CDR3 loop spans 14 amino acids. CDR3 protein: CASSPAGAQETQYF. The DNA for the CDR3 is TGTGCCAGCAGCCCAGCGGGGGCCCAAGAGACCCAGTACTTC.

The rearrangement links TRBV7-6 to TRBJ1-1; D remains ambiguous. Trimming took 5 bases from V and 0 from J, leaving 7 bases between them. This CDR3 has 13 residues. Looked up from germline, CDR1 is SGHVS and CDR2 is FNYEAQ. CDR3 sequence reads: CASSQTVNTEAFF. CDR3 DNA sequence: TGTGCCAGCAGCCAAACTGTGAACACTGAAGCTTTCTTT.

V is TRBV19 and J is TRBJ2-3; the D gene is possibly TRBD2 (5 bases). V was pared by 6 bases and J by 2 bases, with 6 bases between. The CDR3 is 12 amino acids. Germline-derived CDR1 and CDR2 are LNHDA and SQIVND (reference sequence). The CDR3 DNA is TGTGCCAGTAGGAGGGACACAGATACGCAGTATTTT. Amino acid sequence: CASRRDTDTQYF.

The J gene is TRBJ1-5, the V gene TRBV19; D gene uncertain. The CDR3 has 11 residues. Trimming removed 5 bases from V and 6 bases from J, with 5 bases in between. The germline V gene has CDR1 LNHDA and CDR2 SQIVND (reference sequence). The CDR3 nucleotides read TGTGCCAGTAGTTCGGGTCAGCCCCAGCATTTT. It yields the protein CASSSGQPQHF.

The chain is built from TRBV9 and TRBJ1-1, with a weak D call TRBD1 (5 bases). Trimming removed 2 bases at V and 11 bases at J, with 19 bases between. This CDR3 is built from 14 residues. The germline V gene has CDR1 SGDLS and CDR2 YYNGEE. CDR3 bases: TGTGCCAGCAGCGTGGGGGATAAGGGCAGGGCTGCTTTCTTT. Residues: CASSVGDKGRAAFF.

The CDR3: CATSRLADEAFF. CDR3 nucleotides: TGTGCCACCAGCAGATTAGCTGATGAAGCTTTCTTT. The V and J genes are TRBV15 and TRBJ1-1; no firm D call. CDR1 and CDR2 from the germline V gene are LNHNV and YYDKDF (reference sequence). The CDR3 is made up of 12 amino acids. The V gene lost 2 bases and the J gene lost 7 bases, with 8 bases spanning the gap.

The chain uses TRBV28 and TRBJ2-7; D call uncertain. This CDR3 contains 14 residues. Germline lookup yields CDR1 MDHEN and CDR2 SYDVKM. Trimming took 3 bases from V and 2 from J, leaving 11 bases between them. This chain's CDR3 is CASSLPDGPYEQYF. The CDR3 nucleotides are TGTGCCAGCAGTTTGCCGGACGGCCCCTACGAGCAGTACTTC.

The table lists this clone with a few counts. The rearrangement uses TRBV12-5 and TRBJ2-1, with D maybe TRBD1 (5 bases). CDR3 length: 13 amino acids. Trimming removed 3 bases from V and 8 bases from J, with 11 bases in between. Germline V gene data show CDR1 as LGHNT and CDR2 as FRNRAP. The DNA for the CDR3 is TGTGCTAGTGGTTTAAGGGGTGCCCATGAGCAGTTCTTC. Amino acid sequence: CASGLRGAHEQFF.

The rearrangement joins TRBV2 to TRBJ1-4; possible D gene TRBD1, 6 bases. The CDR3 has 16 residues. The V gene's germline CDR1 is SNHLY and CDR2 FYNNEI. V was cut by 5 bases and J by 8 bases, with 21 bases left in between. Here the CDR3 DNA reads TGTGCCAGCAGTTCCTCCACAGGGAGAATGGACGAAAAACTGTTTTTT. Translation gives CASSSSTGRMDEKLFF.

This clone was detected once. CDR3 nucleotides: TGTGCCAGCAGCTTGCTTACGGGAACAAAGACGTACTTC. Its protein product is CASSLLTGTKTYF. The gene calls are TRBV5-8 and TRBJ2-5, with D possibly TRBD2 on 5 matching bases. CDR3 length: 13 amino acids. Trimming stripped 1 base from V and 13 bases from J, with 17 bases between. Germline CDR1 and CDR2: SGHTS and YDEGEE.

This clone was seen a single time. The chain combines TRBV29-1 with TRBJ2-7; 8 bases map to TRBD1. J lost 7 bases, V lost 5 bases, and 10 bases had no gene match. This CDR3 has 13 amino acids. The germline gives CDR1 SQVTM, CDR2 ANQGSEA. The CDR3 region is CSVFTKTGAEQYF. The CDR3 bases are TGCAGCGTTTTTACCAAGACAGGGGCTGAGCAGTACTTC.

The chain's CDR3 is CSADSGAEQYF. For the CDR3, the DNA is TGCAGCGCGGATAGTGGGGCCGAGCAGTACTTC. The V and J genes are TRBV29-1 and TRBJ2-7; tentatively, D is TRBD1 (5 bases). The CDR3 length is 11 residues. CDR1 and CDR2 from the germline V gene are SQVTM and ANQGSEA. Trimming removed 7 bases from V and 6 bases from J, with 13 bases in between.

This clone appeared once. V usage is TRBV25-1 and J usage is TRBJ2-7; 9 positions agree with TRBD1. Losses at the gene ends were 6 bases for V and 3 bases for J; bases not matched to a gene: 3. This CDR3 spans 13 amino acids. Looked up from germline, CDR1 is MGHDK and CDR2 is SYGVNS. DNA of the CDR3: TGTGCCAGCAGAGACAGGGGGGGCTACGAGCAGTACTTC. Residues: CASRDRGGYEQYF.